The clone carrying this T cell receptor beta chain has more than one count but fewer than ten. This entry belongs to a study of T cells in Graves' hyperthyroidism and ophthalmopathy. Germline lookup yields CDR1 SNHLY and CDR2 FYNNEI. This CDR3 is 16 amino acids long. J was trimmed by 1 base and V by 6 bases; bases with no gene match: 12. The CDR3 regions of TCR beta were amplified from RNA transcripts. In the first-round RT-PCR of the TCR CDR3, the HTBI primer set was used. TCRdb re-called the multiplex PCR reads through MiXCR, storing one row per CDR3 protein. This sample has approximately 690,000 distinct CDR3 sequences, with around 20% found just once.

The origin of this receptor is a man aged 30-40 years with Graves' ophthalmopathy. The specimen sequenced was blood. V usage is TRBV2 and J usage is TRBJ2-7, with TRBD2 identical over 7 bases. The CDR3 DNA sequence: TGTGCCAGCAGCGCCGTGGGGGACTACCGATCCTACGAGCAGTACTTC. It yields the protein CASSAVGDYRSYEQYF.